A selection of T cell receptor beta chains follows, all from one sample in a study of neoadjuvant anti-PD-1 for oral cavity cancer. Repertoires were generated with immunoSEQ multiplex PCR, while TCRdb's copy carries only in-frame clones and drops some. The profile shows approximately 74,000 clones, less than 85% of them singletons. Here the sequenced sample was PBMCs, taken before nivolumab (anti-PD-1) treatment. These receptors originate from a person aged 40 to 85 with oral cavity squamous cell carcinoma. CDR3s include the opening cysteine and the closing phenylalanine or tryptophan. A D gene is named only where the DNA matches it firmly. Expanded clones get a size class; other rows say once, few or many, or leave the size out.

. TRBJ1-2 TRBV28 . CASSFSRHFYGYTF TGTGCCAGCAGTTTTAGCCGACACTTCTATGGCTACACCTTC
. TRBJ2-7 TRBV11-3 TRBD1 CASSPGQGAYHEQYF TGTGCCAGCAGCCCGGGACAGGGGGCTTATCACGAGCAGTACTTC
. TRBJ2-7 TRBV5-8 TRBD1 CASSRQGVAYEQYF TGTGCCAGCAGCCGACAGGGGGTCGCCTACGAGCAGTACTTC
. TRBJ1-2 TRBV6-5 TRBD1 CASRLGTGWAGYTF TGTGCCAGCAGGCTGGGGACAGGGTGGGCTGGCTACACCTTC
. TRBJ1-5 TRBV27 . CASSLSGLGTLSNQPQHF TGTGCCAGCAGTTTATCGGGGTTAGGGACGTTGAGCAATCAGCCCCAGCATTTT
. TRBJ2-7 TRBV10-1 . CASSRGYGYEQYF TGCGCCAGCAGTCGTGGGTACGGCTACGAGCAGTACTTC
. TRBJ2-7 TRBV6-6 TRBD2 CASSWTGGTYEQYF TGTGCCAGCAGTTGGACGGGAGGCACCTACGAGCAGTACTTC
. TRBJ2-2 TRBV5-1 . CASSFGQITGELFF TGCGCCAGCAGCTTTGGGCAGATCACCGGGGAGCTGTTTTTT
. TRBJ2-7 TRBV2 . CASSVETVRYGEQYF TGTGCCAGCAGTGTCGAGACCGTCCGGTATGGCGAGCAGTACTTC
. TRBJ2-7 TRBV6-6 . CASSSGQKLYEQYF TGTGCCAGCAGTTCGGGACAAAAACTTTACGAGCAGTACTTC
. TRBJ2-3 TRBV6-5 . CASSGGADTQYF TGTGCCAGCTCAGGAGGGGCAGATACGCAGTATTTT
. TRBJ2-3 TRBV30 . CAWSAVTDTQYF TGTGCCTGGAGTGCCGTCACAGATACGCAGTATTTT
. TRBJ1-1 TRBV7-8 TRBD1 CASRAGTGPRDTEAFF TGTGCCAGCAGAGCCGGGACAGGACCAAGGGACACTGAAGCTTTCTTT
once TRBJ2-7 TRBV7-9 . CASSSTGDYEQYF TGTGCCAGCAGCTCAACAGGAGACTACGAGCAGTACTTC
medium-sized TRBJ2-5 TRBV10-3 TRBD2 CAISGSAGGSGGETQYF TGTGCCATCAGTGGTTCGGCGGGAGGCAGTGGTGGTGAGACCCAGTACTTC
. TRBJ1-5 TRBV18 . CASSPGGLRSNQPQHF TGTGCCAGCTCACCAGGAGGGTTGCGGAGCAATCAGCCCCAGCATTTT
. TRBJ1-4 TRBV19 . CASSIPGPINEKLFF TGTGCCAGTAGTATACCGGGACCGATTAATGAAAAACTGTTTTTT
. TRBJ2-1 TRBV5-4 . CASSLVGPAGSEQFF TGTGCCAGCAGCTTGGTTGGTCCCGCGGGGTCGGAGCAGTTCTTC
. TRBJ2-3 TRBV5-4 . CASSSILISDTQYF TGTGCCAGCAGCTCCATTTTAATCTCAGATACGCAGTATTTT
once TRBJ1-5 TRBV28 . CASSSAPGAGQPQHF TGTGCCAGCAGTTCGGCCCCCGGGGCCGGTCAGCCCCAGCATTTT
. TRBJ2-6 TRBV29-1 . CSVPGFGISGANVLTF TGCAGCGTCCCAGGGTTTGGGATCTCTGGGGCCAACGTCCTGACTTTC
. TRBJ2-7 TRBV7-9 . CASSLGEYEQYF TGTGCCAGCAGCTTGGGAGAGTACGAGCAGTACTTC
. TRBJ2-1 TRBV5-8 TRBD2 CASTSGTSESNEQFF TGTGCCAGCACCTCCGGGACTAGCGAGTCCAATGAGCAGTTCTTC
few TRBJ2-1 TRBV11-2 . CASRGQGTYNEQFF TGTGCCAGCAGAGGGCAGGGTACCTACAATGAGCAGTTCTTC
. TRBJ2-3 TRBV20-1 . CSARDLDTQYF TGCAGTGCTAGAGACCTCGATACGCAGTATTTT
. TRBJ2-1 TRBV5-6 . CASSVRIDNEQFF TGTGCCAGCAGCGTTCGGATAGACAATGAGCAGTTCTTC
once TRBJ2-1 TRBV5-1 TRBD1 CASSVGTGGNEQFF TGCGCCAGCAGCGTCGGGACAGGGGGCAATGAGCAGTTCTTC
. TRBJ2-6 TRBV30 . CAWETGSGANVLTF TGTGCCTGGGAGACCGGCTCTGGGGCCAACGTCCTGACTTTC
. TRBJ2-2 TRBV27 . CASKVGIGELFF TGTGCCAGCAAGGTCGGCATCGGGGAGCTGTTTTTT
. TRBJ2-1 TRBV7-9 . CASSLVEQVGNEQFF TGTGCCAGCAGCTTAGTGGAACAGGTGGGGAATGAGCAGTTCTTC
. TRBJ2-7 TRBV5-6 . CASSLDRFSYEQYF TGTGCCAGCAGCTTAGATAGGTTTTCCTACGAGCAGTACTTC
. TRBJ1-1 TRBV28 . CASQSKQGKGGTEAFF TGTGCCAGCCAGTCTAAACAGGGTAAGGGGGGCACTGAAGCTTTCTTT
. TRBJ2-7 TRBV29-1 TRBD2 CSVRGRDNEQYF TGCAGCGTTCGTGGGAGGGATAACGAGCAGTACTTC
. TRBJ1-5 TRBV30 . CAWSESRGGQPQHF TGTGCCTGGAGTGAGTCAAGGGGAGGTCAGCCCCAGCATTTT
. TRBJ1-4 TRBV5-1 TRBD1 CASSATGAAANEKLFF TGCGCCAGCAGCGCGACAGGGGCGGCAGCTAATGAAAAACTGTTTTTT
. TRBJ2-5 TRBV6-5 . CASSWGETQYF TGTGCCAGCAGTTGGGGAGAGACCCAGTACTTC
. TRBJ1-1 TRBV7-8 . CASSLGVGEAFF TGTGCCAGCAGCTTAGGGGTCGGCGAAGCTTTCTTT
. TRBJ2-3 TRBV2 . CASSIADVTDTQYF TGTGCCAGCAGTATAGCGGATGTCACAGATACGCAGTATTTT
. TRBJ2-7 TRBV16 . CASSQVGTTPGEQYF TGTGCCAGCAGCCAAGTGGGTACGACCCCGGGAGAGCAGTACTTC
. TRBJ2-3 TRBV30 . CAWSQVASTDTQYF TGTGCCTGGAGTCAGGTTGCTAGCACAGATACGCAGTATTTT
few TRBJ2-1 TRBV10-2 . CASSESIGGSQGEQFF TGCGCCAGCAGTGAGTCGATCGGGGGATCTCAGGGTGAGCAGTTCTTC
. TRBJ2-3 TRBV25-1 . CASSSGPGTDTQYF TGTGCCAGCAGTTCGGGACCTGGGACAGATACGCAGTATTTT
. TRBJ2-2 TRBV19 . CASSADPRNTGELFF TGTGCCAGTAGTGCGGACCCCCGGAACACCGGGGAGCTGTTTTTT
. TRBJ1-2 TRBV6-1 TRBD1 CASRDRERGYGYTF TGTGCCAGCAGGGACAGGGAACGTGGATATGGCTACACCTTC
. TRBJ1-3 TRBV30 . CACDRNQEGNTIYF TGTGCCTGTGACAGGAATCAAGAAGGAAACACCATATATTTT
. TRBJ2-3 TRBV11-2 . CASSLTPVEADTQYF TGTGCCAGCAGCTTGACTCCGGTGGAGGCAGATACGCAGTATTTT
. TRBJ2-5 TRBV9 TRBD1 CASSVLAGGQETQYF TGTGCCAGCAGCGTCCTCGCAGGGGGACAAGAGACCCAGTACTTC
. TRBJ2-4 TRBV19 TRBD1 CASSIGATGGNKNIQYF TGTGCCAGTAGTATAGGGGCGACAGGGGGCAACAAAAACATTCAGTACTTC
few TRBJ2-3 TRBV29-1 TRBD2 CSVMGGLATDTQYF TGCAGCGTGATGGGTGGACTAGCCACAGATACGCAGTATTTT
. TRBJ1-1 TRBV28 . CASSLASGTFTSTEAFF TGTGCCAGCAGTTTAGCAAGCGGAACATTTACGAGCACTGAAGCTTTCTTT
. TRBJ2-3 TRBV10-1 TRBD1 CASSKQGDTQYF TGCGCCAGCAGCAAACAGGGGGATACGCAGTATTTT
. TRBJ2-2 TRBV30 . CAWSVYRGSANTGELFF TGTGCCTGGAGTGTATATCGGGGGAGTGCGAACACCGGGGAGCTGTTTTTT
. TRBJ1-2 TRBV14 . CASTLGELNYGYTF TGTGCCAGCACCCTGGGAGAGCTTAACTATGGCTACACCTTC
. TRBJ1-2 TRBV5-1 . CASSPNPVQGNYGYTF TGCGCCAGCAGCCCGAACCCTGTCCAGGGGAACTATGGCTACACCTTC
. TRBJ2-3 TRBV7-9 TRBD2 CASSLQAGSTDTQYF TGTGCCAGCAGCTTACAAGCGGGAAGCACAGATACGCAGTATTTT
. TRBJ2-7 TRBV6-5 TRBD1 CASSYGQGAGEQYF TGTGCCAGCAGTTACGGACAGGGAGCTGGAGAGCAGTACTTC
. TRBJ2-7 TRBV25-1 . CASSYNGGRGEQYF TGTGCCAGCAGTTATAACGGGGGGCGCGGCGAGCAGTACTTC